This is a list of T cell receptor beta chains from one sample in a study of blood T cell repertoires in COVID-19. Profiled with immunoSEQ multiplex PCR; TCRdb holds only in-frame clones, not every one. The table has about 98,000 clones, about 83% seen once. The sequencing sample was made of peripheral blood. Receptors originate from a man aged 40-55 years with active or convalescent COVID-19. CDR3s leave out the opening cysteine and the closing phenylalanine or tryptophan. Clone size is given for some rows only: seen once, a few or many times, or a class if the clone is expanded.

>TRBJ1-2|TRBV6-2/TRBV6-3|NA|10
ASSAGFYGYT
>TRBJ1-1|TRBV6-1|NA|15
ASSEATLQPMNTEAF
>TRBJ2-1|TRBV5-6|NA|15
ASSLFSGGPQGNEQF
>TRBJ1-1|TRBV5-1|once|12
ASSPPGGYTEAF
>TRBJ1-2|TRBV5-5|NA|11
ASSLQGASGYT
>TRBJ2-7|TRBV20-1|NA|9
SATLAFEQY
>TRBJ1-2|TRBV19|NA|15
ASLTPGQGNFGYGYT
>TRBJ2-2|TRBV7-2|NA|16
ASSLVTGLTSRAGELF
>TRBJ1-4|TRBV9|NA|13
ASSVQSGKYEKLF
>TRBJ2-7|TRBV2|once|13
ASSELGLAGAPQY
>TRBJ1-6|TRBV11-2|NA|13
ASSLDGQGGSPLH
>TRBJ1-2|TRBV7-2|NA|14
ASSLGGTGGYYGYT
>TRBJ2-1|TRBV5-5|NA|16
ASSRITPGTVAYNEQF
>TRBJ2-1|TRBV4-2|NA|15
ASSQRTGATSGNEQF
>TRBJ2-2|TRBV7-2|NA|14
ASSLESSGVAGELF
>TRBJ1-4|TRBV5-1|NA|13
ASSRSAGTNEKLF
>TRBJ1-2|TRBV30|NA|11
AWAGQRFYGYT
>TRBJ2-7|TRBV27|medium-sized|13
ASQKQGMEFNEQY
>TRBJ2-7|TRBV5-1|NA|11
ASSLVSDYEQY
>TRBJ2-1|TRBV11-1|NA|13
ASSPTGDAYNEQF
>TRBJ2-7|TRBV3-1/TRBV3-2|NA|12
ASSLRTGANEQY
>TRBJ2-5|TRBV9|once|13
ASSVAGGPQETQY
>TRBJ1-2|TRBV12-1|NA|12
ASSFLAGNYGYT
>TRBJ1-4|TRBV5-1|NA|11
ASSLSTNEKLF
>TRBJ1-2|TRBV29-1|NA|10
SVEQVSYGYT
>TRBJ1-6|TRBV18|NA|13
ASSHSTGDRSPLH
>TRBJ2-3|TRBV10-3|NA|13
AISELGQNTDTQY
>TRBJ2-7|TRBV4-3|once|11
ASSQEPGYEQY
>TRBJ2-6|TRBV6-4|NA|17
ASSDNVGHKSSGANVLT
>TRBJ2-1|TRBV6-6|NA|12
ASSATGFSYEQF
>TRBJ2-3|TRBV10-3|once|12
AIRYGGAGDTQY
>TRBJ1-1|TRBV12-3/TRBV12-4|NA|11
ASRETGNTEAF
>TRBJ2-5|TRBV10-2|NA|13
ASKTSGGAGETQY
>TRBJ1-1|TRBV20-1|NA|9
SARDRLASF
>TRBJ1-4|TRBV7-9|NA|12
ASSSSGFNEKLF
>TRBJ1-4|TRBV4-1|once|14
ASRHPGTGEAEKLF
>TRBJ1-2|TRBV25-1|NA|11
ASRTSGDQSYT
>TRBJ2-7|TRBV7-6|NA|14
ASSLTVGGEAYEQY
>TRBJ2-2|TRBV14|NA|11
ASSHRYTGELF
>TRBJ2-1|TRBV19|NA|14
ASSRRGGSSYNEQF
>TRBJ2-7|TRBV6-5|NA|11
ASMGQVQGEQY
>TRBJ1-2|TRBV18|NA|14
ASSPAGTGGGHGYT
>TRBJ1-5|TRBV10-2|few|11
ASSDAGGQPQH
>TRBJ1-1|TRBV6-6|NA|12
ASRAAGAMSEAF
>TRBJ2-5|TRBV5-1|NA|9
ASSSQETQY
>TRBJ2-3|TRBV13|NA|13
ASSERAPSTDTQY
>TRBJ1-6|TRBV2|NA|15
ASEAGAISGSGSPLH
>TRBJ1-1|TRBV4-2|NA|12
ASSQGGDRDQAF
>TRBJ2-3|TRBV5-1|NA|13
ASSLQGVAGDTQY
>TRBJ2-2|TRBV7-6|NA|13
ASSPIGGYTGELF
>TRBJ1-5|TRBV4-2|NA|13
ASSQVGQTHQPQH
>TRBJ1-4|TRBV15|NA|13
ATSRGDSTNEKLF
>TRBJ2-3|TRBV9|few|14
ASSATTGGVTDTQY
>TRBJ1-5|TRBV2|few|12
ASTGEYSNQPQH
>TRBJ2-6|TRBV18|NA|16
ASSPRNGGDSGANVLT